A selection of T cell receptor beta chains follows, all from one sample in a study of blood T cell repertoires in COVID-19. Repertoires were generated with immunoSEQ multiplex PCR, while TCRdb's copy carries only in-frame clones and drops some. The repertoire holds about 56,000 clones, with about 91% as singletons. What was sequenced was peripheral blood. The receptors here all came from a woman in her fifties or sixties with COVID-19, enrolled during active disease. Each CDR3 is given with its conserved first and last residue. A D gene is named only where the DNA matches it firmly. The size of a clone is reported for some rows only, either as once, few or many, or as a class for expanded clones.

cdr3_aa,cdr3_nt,j_call,v_call,d_call,clone_size
CASSLARGDKRDRKNYGYTF,TGCGCCAGCAGCTTAGCTAGGGGGGACAAAAGGGACAGAAAAAACTATGGCTACACCTTC,TRBJ1-2,TRBV5-1,TRBD1,-
CSVKDRINEKLFF,TGCAGCGTTAAGGACAGGATTAATGAAAAACTGTTTTTT,TRBJ1-4,TRBV29-1,TRBD1,-
CASSSNAGANVLTF,TGTGCCAGCAGTTCAAATGCTGGGGCCAACGTCCTGACTTTC,TRBJ2-6,TRBV19,-,-
CASSPTTSGGGSEQFF,TGTGCCAGCAGCCCGACGACTAGCGGGGGGGGAAGTGAGCAGTTCTTC,TRBJ2-1,TRBV11-2,TRBD2,once
CASSYPTDPTDFSYEQYF,TGTGCCAGCAGTTACCCCACCGATCCGACAGATTTCTCCTACGAGCAGTACTTC,TRBJ2-7,TRBV6-2/TRBV6-3,-,few
CASGLEQGTEAFF,TGTGCTAGTGGTTTAGAACAGGGCACTGAAGCTTTCTTT,TRBJ1-1,TRBV12-5,-,-
CASSLSNGPGGHETQYF,TGTGCCAGCAGTTTATCGAATGGGCCAGGGGGCCATGAGACCCAGTACTTC,TRBJ2-5,TRBV27,TRBD1,-
CASSRAGGGVLATNEKLFF,TGTGCCAGCAGTCGCGCGGGAGGGGGCGTTCTTGCAACTAATGAAAAACTGTTTTTT,TRBJ1-4,TRBV27,TRBD1,-
CASSYGPGTYEQYF,TGTGCCAGCAGTTACGGCCCAGGTACCTACGAGCAGTACTTC,TRBJ2-7,TRBV6-5,-,-
CASSPLTEAFF,TGTGCCAGCAGCCCCTTAACTGAAGCTTTCTTT,TRBJ1-1,TRBV12-3/TRBV12-4,-,once
CASFKTGNTEAFF,TGTGCCAGTTTTAAGACAGGGAACACTGAAGCTTTCTTT,TRBJ1-1,TRBV6-5,-,-
CASSLGASGRITDTQYF,TGTGCCAGCAGCTTGGGGGCTAGCGGGAGAATAACAGATACGCAGTATTTT,TRBJ2-3,TRBV5-4,TRBD2,once
CASSFWGGSQPQHF,TGTGCCAGCAGCTTCTGGGGGGGGAGTCAGCCCCAGCATTTT,TRBJ1-5,TRBV5-4,-,-
CASKIERGYNEQFF,TGTGCCAGCAAGATCGAGCGGGGCTACAATGAGCAGTTCTTC,TRBJ2-1,TRBV2,TRBD2,-
CASSFDSLYNSPLHF,TGCGCCAGCAGCTTTGACAGCCTCTATAATTCACCCCTCCACTTT,TRBJ1-6,TRBV5-1,-,-
CASSEVAGSYEQYF,TGTGCCAGCAGTGAAGTGGCAGGGTCCTACGAGCAGTACTTC,TRBJ2-7,TRBV2,-,once
CATSEGSGGTGELFF,TGTGCCACCAGTGAAGGGAGCGGGGGCACCGGGGAGCTGTTTTTT,TRBJ2-2,TRBV24-1,TRBD2,-
CAWSVLAGEWDEQFF,TGTGCCTGGAGTGTACTCGCGGGAGAGTGGGATGAGCAGTTCTTC,TRBJ2-1,TRBV30,TRBD2,once
CASSLGTAGTGELFF,TGTGCCAGCAGCTTAGGGACAGCGGGGACCGGGGAGCTGTTTTTT,TRBJ2-2,TRBV7-8,-,few
CASSPSTGATYNEQFF,TGTGCCAGCAGTCCATCGACAGGGGCAACGTACAATGAGCAGTTCTTC,TRBJ2-1,TRBV28,TRBD1,-
CAWGLTSGQETQYF,TGTGCCTGGGGCCTCACTAGCGGCCAAGAGACCCAGTACTTC,TRBJ2-5,TRBV30,TRBD2,-
CASSLGGYKEKLFF,TGTGCCAGCAGCCTCGGGGGGTATAAGGAAAAACTGTTTTTT,TRBJ1-4,TRBV4-2,-,-
CSASRPDSEQYF,TGCAGTGCTAGTCGTCCGGACAGCGAGCAGTACTTC,TRBJ2-7,TRBV20-1,-,-
CASRPTGNSNQPQHF,TGTGCCAGCAGGCCGACGGGGAATAGCAATCAGCCCCAGCATTTT,TRBJ1-5,TRBV6-5,-,-
CASSLYPGTGDYEQYF,TGTGCCAGCAGTTTATACCCCGGGACAGGGGACTACGAGCAGTACTTC,TRBJ2-7,TRBV27,TRBD1,-
CASSAQGGFTEAFF,TGCGCCAGCAGCGCACAGGGAGGGTTCACTGAAGCTTTCTTT,TRBJ1-1,TRBV5-1,-,-
CASSSSSPGQRESYEQYF,TGTGCCAGCAGCTCCTCGTCACCGGGACAGAGGGAGAGCTACGAGCAGTACTTC,TRBJ2-7,TRBV7-9,TRBD1,-
CASSRTGVGTEAFF,TGTGCCAGCAGCCGGACAGGGGTGGGGACTGAAGCTTTCTTT,TRBJ1-1,TRBV5-6,TRBD1,-
CAISEYRDTGNTIYF,TGTGCCATCAGTGAGTACAGGGACACTGGAAACACCATATATTTT,TRBJ1-3,TRBV10-3,-,-
CASSYSTSASTDTQYF,TGTGCCAGCAGTTACTCCACTAGCGCTAGCACAGATACGCAGTATTTT,TRBJ2-3,TRBV6-5,TRBD2,-
CASVSGANVLTF,TGTGCCTCCGTCTCTGGGGCCAACGTCCTGACTTTC,TRBJ2-6,TRBV30,-,-
CATSGGNYGYTF,TGTGCAACCTCAGGGGGCAACTATGGCTACACCTTC,TRBJ1-2,TRBV2,TRBD1,-
CASSQGGTVTDTQYF,TGCGCCAGCAGCCAAGGCGGGACCGTCACAGATACGCAGTATTTT,TRBJ2-3,TRBV4-1,-,-
CASSLWGGQETQYF,TGTGCCAGCAGCTTGTGGGGGGGCCAAGAGACCCAGTACTTC,TRBJ2-5,TRBV7-2,TRBD2,-
CASSRGQDRGDGYTF,TGTGCCAGCTCACGAGGACAGGACAGGGGAGATGGCTACACCTTC,TRBJ1-2,TRBV18,TRBD1,-
CASSLVGEVNEKLFF,TGTGCCAGCAGTTTGGTCGGGGAAGTTAATGAAAAACTGTTTTTT,TRBJ1-4,TRBV28,-,-
CASSLAGERGLEAFF,TGTGCCAGCAGCTTGGCTGGAGAAAGGGGACTTGAAGCTTTCTTT,TRBJ1-1,TRBV5-5,-,-
CASSEQTITGELFF,TGTGCCAGCAGCGAACAGACCATCACCGGGGAGCTGTTTTTT,TRBJ2-2,TRBV7-2,-,-
CASSEGRKRGYTF,TGTGCCAGCAGTGAAGGGAGAAAGCGGGGCTACACCTTC,TRBJ1-2,TRBV2,-,-
CASSFIPPRVDADTQYF,TGTGCCAGCAGTTTCATCCCCCCCAGGGTCGATGCAGATACGCAGTATTTT,TRBJ2-3,TRBV28,-,-
CASLGVYNEQFF,TGTGCCAGCCTAGGAGTTTACAATGAGCAGTTCTTC,TRBJ2-1,TRBV2,-,-
CASFGAGGYNEQFF,TGTGCCAGTTTCGGAGCGGGAGGGTACAATGAGCAGTTCTTC,TRBJ2-1,TRBV28,TRBD2,-
CSASMQSLAKNIQYF,TGCAGTGCTAGTATGCAGTCCCTAGCCAAAAACATTCAGTACTTC,TRBJ2-4,TRBV20-1,-,-
CASIGTSGWSDTQYF,TGTGCCAGCATCGGGACTAGCGGGTGGTCAGATACGCAGTATTTT,TRBJ2-3,TRBV2,TRBD2,-
CASSPYGLAGEHEQYF,TGTGCCAGCAGTCCATACGGACTAGCGGGAGAACACGAGCAGTACTTC,TRBJ2-7,TRBV27,TRBD2,-
CASARLAGQETQYF,TGTGCCAGCGCAAGACTAGCGGGTCAAGAGACCCAGTACTTC,TRBJ2-5,TRBV6-5,TRBD2,-
CASSSGTGREKLFF,TGTGCCAGCAGCTCCGGGACAGGAAGGGAAAAACTGTTTTTT,TRBJ1-4,TRBV5-8,TRBD1,-